Described below is a single T cell receptor beta chain sequence and its context. The V segment lost 2 bases and the J segment 5 bases; nucleotides outside the gene matches: 9. This CDR3 spans 16 amino acids. Germline V gene data show CDR1 as KGHSH and CDR2 as LQKENI. Generated by immunoSEQ multiplex PCR, the TCRdb table keeps only in-frame clones and is missing some. The table includes more than 75,000 clones, approximately 93% detected once. This sample is part of a study of siplizumab effects on memory and regulatory T cells. Sequenced sample: CD8+ T cells sorted from blood. This TCR came from a human donor in good health. The chain has TRBV18 and TRBJ2-3; TRBD2 agrees at 8 bases. CDR3: CASSPVFGRALDTQYF. The CDR3 DNA follows: TGTGCCAGCTCACCAGTGTTCGGGAGGGCCTTAGATACGCAGTATTTT.